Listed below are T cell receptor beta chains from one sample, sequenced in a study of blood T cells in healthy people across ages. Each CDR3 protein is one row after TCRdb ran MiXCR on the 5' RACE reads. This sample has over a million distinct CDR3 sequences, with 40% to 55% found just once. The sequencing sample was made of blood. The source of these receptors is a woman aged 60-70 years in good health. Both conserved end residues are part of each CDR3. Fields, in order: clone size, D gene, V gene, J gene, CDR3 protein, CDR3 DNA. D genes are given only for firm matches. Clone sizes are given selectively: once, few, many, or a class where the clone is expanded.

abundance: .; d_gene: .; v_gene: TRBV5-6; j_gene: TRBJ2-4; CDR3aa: CASSLGLVTAAKNIQYF; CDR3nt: TGTGCCAGCAGCTTGGGGCTTGTCACCGCAGCCAAAAACATTCAGTACTTC
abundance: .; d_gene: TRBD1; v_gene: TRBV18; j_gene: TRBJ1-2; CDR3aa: CASSPGQVAYGYTF; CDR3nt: TGTGCCAGCTCACCCGGACAGGTAGCTTATGGCTACACCTTC
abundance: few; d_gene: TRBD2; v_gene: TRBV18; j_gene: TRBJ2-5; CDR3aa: CASSPKRERRETQYF; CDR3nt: TGTGCCAGCTCACCTAAGCGGGAGAGGCGAGAGACCCAGTACTTC
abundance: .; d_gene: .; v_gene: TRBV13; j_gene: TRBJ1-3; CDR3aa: CASSLYSRSQGRGKGNTIYF; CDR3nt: TGTGCCAGCAGCCTATATTCGCGGTCGCAGGGGCGAGGGAAAGGAAACACCATATATTTT
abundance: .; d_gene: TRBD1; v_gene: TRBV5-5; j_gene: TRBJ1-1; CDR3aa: CASSPGTGGKGTEAFF; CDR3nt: TGTGCCAGCAGCCCCGGGACAGGGGGAAAAGGGACTGAAGCTTTCTTT
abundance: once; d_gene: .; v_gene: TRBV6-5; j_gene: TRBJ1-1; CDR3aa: CASSRTVIETFF; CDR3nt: TGTGCCAGCAGTCGGACTGTCATAGAAACTTTCTTT
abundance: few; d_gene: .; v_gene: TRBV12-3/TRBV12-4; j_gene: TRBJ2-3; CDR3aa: CASTLAAGRPDTQYF; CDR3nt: TGTGCCAGCACCTTAGCGGCGGGACGCCCAGATACGCAGTATTTT
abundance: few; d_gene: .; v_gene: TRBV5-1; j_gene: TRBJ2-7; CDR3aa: CASSSIAPYEQYF; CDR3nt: TGCGCCAGCAGTTCCATAGCCCCTTACGAGCAGTACTTC
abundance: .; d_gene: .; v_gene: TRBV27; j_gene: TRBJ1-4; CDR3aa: CASSLRRVSNEKLFF; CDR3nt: TGTGCCAGCAGTTTAAGGAGGGTGTCTAATGAAAAACTGTTTTTT
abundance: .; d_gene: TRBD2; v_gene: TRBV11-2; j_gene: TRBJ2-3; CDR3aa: CASTLTSTGTSGRGADTQYF; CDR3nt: TGTGCCAGCACTCTGACTTCAACCGGGACTAGCGGGAGAGGTGCAGATACGCAGTATTTT
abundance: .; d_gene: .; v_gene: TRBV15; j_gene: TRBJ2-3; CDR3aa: CATSREGYTDTQYF; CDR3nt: TGTGCCACCAGCAGAGAGGGGTACACAGATACGCAGTATTTT
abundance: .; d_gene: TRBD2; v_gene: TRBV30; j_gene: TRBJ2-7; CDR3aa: CAFLAGGDNEQYF; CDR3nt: TGTGCCTTCCTAGCGGGAGGGGACAATGAGCAGTACTTC
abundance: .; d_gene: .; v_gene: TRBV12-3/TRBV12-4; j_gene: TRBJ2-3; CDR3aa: CAARKADTQYF; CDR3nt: TGTGCCGCGAGGAAGGCAGATACGCAGTATTTT
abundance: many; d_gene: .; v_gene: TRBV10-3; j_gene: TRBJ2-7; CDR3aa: CAISESRAYEQYF; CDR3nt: TGTGCCATCAGTGAGTCGAGAGCCTACGAGCAGTACTTC
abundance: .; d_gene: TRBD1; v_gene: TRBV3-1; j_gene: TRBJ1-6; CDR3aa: CASTTRTGINLIQPLHF; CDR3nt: TGTGCCAGCACCACCCGGACAGGGATTAACTTAATTCAACCCCTCCACTTT
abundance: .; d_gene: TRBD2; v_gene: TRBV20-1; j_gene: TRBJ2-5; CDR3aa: CSASPLLAGEETQYF; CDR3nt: TGCAGTGCTAGCCCACTACTAGCGGGAGAAGAGACCCAGTACTTC
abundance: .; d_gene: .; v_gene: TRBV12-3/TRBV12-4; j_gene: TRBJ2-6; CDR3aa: CASRITSGANVLTF; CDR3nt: TGTGCCAGCAGAATTACCTCTGGGGCCAACGTCCTGACTTTC
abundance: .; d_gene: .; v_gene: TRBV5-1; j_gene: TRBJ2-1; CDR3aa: CASSTSLWEDEQFF; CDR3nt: TGCGCCAGCAGCACGAGTCTTTGGGAGGATGAGCAGTTCTTC
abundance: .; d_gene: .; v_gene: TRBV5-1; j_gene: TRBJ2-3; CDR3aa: CASGPGSDTQYF; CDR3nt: TGCGCCAGCGGCCCGGGGTCGGATACGCAGTATTTT
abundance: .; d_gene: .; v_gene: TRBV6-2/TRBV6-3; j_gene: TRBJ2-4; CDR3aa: CASSYPGRDIQYF; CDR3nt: TGTGCCAGCAGTTACCCGGGGAGAGACATTCAGTACTTC
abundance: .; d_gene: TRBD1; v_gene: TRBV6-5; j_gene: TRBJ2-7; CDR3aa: CASSATTGMPYEQYF; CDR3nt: TGTGCCAGCAGTGCCACGACAGGGATGCCCTACGAGCAGTACTTC
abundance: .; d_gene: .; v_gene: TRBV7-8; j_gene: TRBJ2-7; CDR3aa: CASSTQTPDEQYF; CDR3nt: TGTGCCAGCAGCACGCAGACCCCGGATGAGCAGTACTTC
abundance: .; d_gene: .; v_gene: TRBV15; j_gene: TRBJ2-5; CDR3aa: CATDWGQETQYF; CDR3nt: TGTGCCACCGACTGGGGGCAAGAGACCCAGTACTTC
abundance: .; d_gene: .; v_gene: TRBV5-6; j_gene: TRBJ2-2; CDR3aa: CASNLREKGAGELFF; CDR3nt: TGTGCCAGCAACCTCCGGGAGAAGGGAGCCGGGGAGCTGTTTTTT
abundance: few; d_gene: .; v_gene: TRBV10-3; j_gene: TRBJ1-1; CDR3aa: CAISALQGTNTEAFF; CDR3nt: TGTGCCATCAGTGCTTTGCAGGGAACGAACACTGAAGCTTTCTTT
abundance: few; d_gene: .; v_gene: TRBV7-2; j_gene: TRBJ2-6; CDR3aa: CASSLQASPLAGANVLTF; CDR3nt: TGTGCCAGCAGCTTACAGGCTTCGCCTCTTGCCGGGGCCAACGTCCTGACTTTC
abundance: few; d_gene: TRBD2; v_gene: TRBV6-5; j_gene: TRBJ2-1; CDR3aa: CASSRQGLAANEQFF; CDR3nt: TGTGCCAGCAGTCGCCAAGGACTAGCGGCCAATGAGCAGTTCTTC
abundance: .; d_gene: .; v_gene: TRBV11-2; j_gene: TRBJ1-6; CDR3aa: CASSLVVGRSLGTLHF; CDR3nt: TGTGCCAGCAGCTTAGTAGTGGGACGGTCGTTAGGCACCCTCCACTTT
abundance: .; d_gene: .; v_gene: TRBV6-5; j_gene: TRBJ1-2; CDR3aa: CASSYSPALGYGYTF; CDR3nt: TGTGCCAGCAGTTACTCACCCGCCCTGGGGTATGGCTACACCTTC
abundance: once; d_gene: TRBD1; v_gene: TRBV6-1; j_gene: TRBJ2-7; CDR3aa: CASSESWAGGYEQYF; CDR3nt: TGTGCCAGCAGTGAAAGTTGGGCAGGGGGATACGAGCAGTACTTC
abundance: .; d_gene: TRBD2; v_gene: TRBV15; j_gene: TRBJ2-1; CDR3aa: CATSRDEELAGFGFF; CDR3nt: TGTGCCACCAGCAGAGATGAGGAACTAGCGGGATTCGGGTTCTTC
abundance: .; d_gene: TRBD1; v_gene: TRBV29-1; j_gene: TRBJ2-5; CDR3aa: CSVLGQGWEETQYF; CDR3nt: TGCAGCGTCCTAGGACAGGGATGGGAGGAGACCCAGTACTTC
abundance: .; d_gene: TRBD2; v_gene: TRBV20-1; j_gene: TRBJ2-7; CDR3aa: CSALAGAYNEQYF; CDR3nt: TGCAGTGCTCTAGCGGGAGCCTACAATGAGCAGTACTTC
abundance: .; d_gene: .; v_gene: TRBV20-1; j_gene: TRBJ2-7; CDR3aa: CSATKPPAKGSYEQYF; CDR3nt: TGCAGTGCTACAAAACCGCCCGCCAAGGGGTCCTACGAGCAGTACTTC
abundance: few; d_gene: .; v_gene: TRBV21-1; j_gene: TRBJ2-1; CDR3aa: CASSKGSRGTRNEQFF; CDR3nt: TGTGCCAGCAGCAAAGGTAGCAGGGGGACTCGCAATGAGCAGTTCTTC
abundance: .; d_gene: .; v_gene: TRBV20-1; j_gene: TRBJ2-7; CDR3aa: CSASSPVVISEQYF; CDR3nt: TGCAGTGCTAGCTCCCCGGTTGTGATTTCCGAGCAGTACTTC
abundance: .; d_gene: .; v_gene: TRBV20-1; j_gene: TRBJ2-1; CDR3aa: CSAPTLGSSYNEQFF; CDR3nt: TGCAGTGCCCCTACACTGGGAAGCTCCTACAATGAGCAGTTCTTC
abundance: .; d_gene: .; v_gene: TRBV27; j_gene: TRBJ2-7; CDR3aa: CASRHAWDTYEQYF; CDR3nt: TGTGCCAGCAGACACGCATGGGACACCTACGAGCAGTACTTC
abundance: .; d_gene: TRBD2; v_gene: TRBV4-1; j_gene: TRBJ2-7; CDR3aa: CASSQDERGRDYEQYF; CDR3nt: TGCGCCAGCAGCCAAGACGAGCGGGGAAGGGACTACGAGCAGTACTTC
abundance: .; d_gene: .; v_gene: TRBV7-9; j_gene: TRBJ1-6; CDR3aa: CASSSTSNNSPLHF; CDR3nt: TGTGCCAGCAGCTCGACATCTAATAATTCACCCCTCCACTTT
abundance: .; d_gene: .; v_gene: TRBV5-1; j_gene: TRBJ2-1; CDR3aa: CANSLATGSDEQFF; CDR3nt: TGCGCCAACAGCTTGGCAACGGGATCAGATGAGCAGTTCTTC
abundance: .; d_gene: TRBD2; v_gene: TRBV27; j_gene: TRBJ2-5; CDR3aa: CASGTSGRAGDEQYF; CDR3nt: TGTGCCAGCGGGACTAGCGGGAGGGCCGGCGATGAGCAGTACTTC
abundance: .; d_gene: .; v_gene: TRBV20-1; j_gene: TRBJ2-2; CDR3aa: CSASPRDGLTGELFF; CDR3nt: TGCAGTGCTAGCCCCCGGGACGGGCTCACCGGGGAGCTGTTTTTT
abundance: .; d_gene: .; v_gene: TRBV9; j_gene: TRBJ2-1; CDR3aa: CASARRDNGQFF; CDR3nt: TGTGCCAGCGCAAGAAGGGACAATGGGCAGTTCTTC
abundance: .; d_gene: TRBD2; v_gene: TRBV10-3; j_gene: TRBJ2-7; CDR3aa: CAISHPMTSGRSASYEQYF; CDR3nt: TGTGCCATCAGTCACCCAATGACTAGCGGGAGGTCCGCTTCCTACGAGCAGTACTTC
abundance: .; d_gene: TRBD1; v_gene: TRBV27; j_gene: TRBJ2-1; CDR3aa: CSLKDRGNEQFF; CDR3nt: TGTTCACTAAAGGACAGGGGTAATGAGCAGTTCTTC
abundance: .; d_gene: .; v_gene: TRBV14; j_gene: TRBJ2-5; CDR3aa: CASSQVLGDEQYF; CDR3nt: TGTGCCAGCAGCCAAGTATTAGGTGATGAGCAGTACTTC
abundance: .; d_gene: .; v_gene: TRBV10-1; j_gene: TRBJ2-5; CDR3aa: CASSSTGRRETQYF; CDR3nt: TGCGCCAGCAGTAGTACAGGACGTCGAGAGACCCAGTACTTC
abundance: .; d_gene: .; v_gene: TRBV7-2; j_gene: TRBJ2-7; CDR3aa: CASSYRGPQGQYF; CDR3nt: TGTGCCAGCAGCTACCGAGGACCCCAGGGGCAGTACTTC
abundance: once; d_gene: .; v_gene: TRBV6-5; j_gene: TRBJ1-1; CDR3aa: CASSYGAQMGTEAFF; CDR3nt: TGTGCCAGCAGTTACGGGGCTCAGATGGGGACTGAAGCTTTCTTT